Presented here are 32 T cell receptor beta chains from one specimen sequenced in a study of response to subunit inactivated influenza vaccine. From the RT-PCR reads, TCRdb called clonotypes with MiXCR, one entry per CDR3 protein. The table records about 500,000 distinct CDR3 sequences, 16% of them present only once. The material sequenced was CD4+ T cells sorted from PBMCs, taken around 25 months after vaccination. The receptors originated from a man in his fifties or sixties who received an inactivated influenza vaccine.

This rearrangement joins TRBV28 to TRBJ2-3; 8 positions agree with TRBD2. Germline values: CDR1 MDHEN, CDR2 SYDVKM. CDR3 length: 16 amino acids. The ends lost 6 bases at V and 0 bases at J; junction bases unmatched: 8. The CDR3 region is CASSRGASGSTDTQYF. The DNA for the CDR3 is TGTGCCAGCAGCCGTGGTGCTAGCGGGAGCACAGATACGCAGTATTTT.

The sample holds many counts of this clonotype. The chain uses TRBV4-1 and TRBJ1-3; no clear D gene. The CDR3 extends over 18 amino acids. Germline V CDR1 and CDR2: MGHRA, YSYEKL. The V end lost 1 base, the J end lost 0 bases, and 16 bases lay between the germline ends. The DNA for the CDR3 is TGCGCCAGCAGCCAAGGTCTCGGCAGGTCCCTCTCTGGAAACACCATATATTTT. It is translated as CASSQGLGRSLSGNTIYF.

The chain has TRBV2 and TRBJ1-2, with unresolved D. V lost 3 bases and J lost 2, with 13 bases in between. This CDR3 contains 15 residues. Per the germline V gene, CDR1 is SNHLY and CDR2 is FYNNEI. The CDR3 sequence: CASSESVQGNYGYTF. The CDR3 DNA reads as TGTGCCAGCAGTGAGTCTGTCCAAGGAAACTATGGCTACACCTTC.

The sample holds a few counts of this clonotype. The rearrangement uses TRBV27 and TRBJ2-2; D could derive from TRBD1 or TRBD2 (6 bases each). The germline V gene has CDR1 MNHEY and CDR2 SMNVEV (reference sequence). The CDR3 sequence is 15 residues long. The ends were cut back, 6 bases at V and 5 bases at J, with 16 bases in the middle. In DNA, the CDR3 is TGTGCCAGCAGCCGCGAGGGGGGCGCTACCGGGGAGCTGTTTTTT. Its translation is CASSREGGATGELFF.

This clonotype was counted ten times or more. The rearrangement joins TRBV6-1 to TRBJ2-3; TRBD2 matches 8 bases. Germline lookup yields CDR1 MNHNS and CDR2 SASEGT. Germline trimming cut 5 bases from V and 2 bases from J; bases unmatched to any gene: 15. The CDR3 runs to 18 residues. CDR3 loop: CASSPYLVSGRNTDTQYF. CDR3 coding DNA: TGTGCCAGCAGTCCATATTTGGTCAGCGGGAGAAACACAGATACGCAGTATTTT.

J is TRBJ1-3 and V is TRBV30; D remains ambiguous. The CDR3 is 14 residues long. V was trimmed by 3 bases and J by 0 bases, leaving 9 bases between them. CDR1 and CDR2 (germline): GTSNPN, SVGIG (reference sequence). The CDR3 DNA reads TGTGCCTGGAGCCAAAGTTTCTCTGGAAACACCATATATTTT. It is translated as CAWSQSFSGNTIYF.

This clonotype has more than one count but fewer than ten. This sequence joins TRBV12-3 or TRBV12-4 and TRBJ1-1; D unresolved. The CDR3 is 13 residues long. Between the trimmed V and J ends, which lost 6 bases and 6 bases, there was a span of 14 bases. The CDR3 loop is CASRRGLSPEAFF. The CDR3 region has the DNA TGTGCCAGCAGACGGGGTTTATCCCCTGAAGCTTTCTTT.

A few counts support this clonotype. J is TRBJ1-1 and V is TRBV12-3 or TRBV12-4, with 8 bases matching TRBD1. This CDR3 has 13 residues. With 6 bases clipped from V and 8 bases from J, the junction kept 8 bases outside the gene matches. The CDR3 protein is CASSRGPGSEAFF. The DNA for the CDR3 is TGTGCCAGCAGCAGGGGGCCGGGCTCGGAAGCTTTCTTT.

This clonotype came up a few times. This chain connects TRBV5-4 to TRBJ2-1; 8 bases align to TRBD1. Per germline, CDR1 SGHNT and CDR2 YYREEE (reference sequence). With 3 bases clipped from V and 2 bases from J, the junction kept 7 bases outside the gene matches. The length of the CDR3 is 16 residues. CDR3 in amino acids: CASSSAQGAAYNEQFF. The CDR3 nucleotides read TGTGCCAGCAGCTCAGCCCAGGGGGCCGCCTACAATGAGCAGTTCTTC.

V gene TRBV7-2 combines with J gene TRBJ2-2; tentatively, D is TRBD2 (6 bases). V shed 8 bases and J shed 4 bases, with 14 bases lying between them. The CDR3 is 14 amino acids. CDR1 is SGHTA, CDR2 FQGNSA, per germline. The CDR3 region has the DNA TGTGCCAGCGGCTCGGGACTCTCCACCGGGGAGCTGTTTTTT. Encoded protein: CASGSGLSTGELFF.

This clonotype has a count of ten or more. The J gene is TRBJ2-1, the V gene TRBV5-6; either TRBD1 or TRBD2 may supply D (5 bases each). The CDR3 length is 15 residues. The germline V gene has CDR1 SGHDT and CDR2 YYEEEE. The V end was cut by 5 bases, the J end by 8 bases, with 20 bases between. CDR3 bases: TGTGCCAGCAGTGGGGGTCCTGGCGTAGTCGATGAGCAGTTCTTC. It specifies CASSGGPGVVDEQFF.

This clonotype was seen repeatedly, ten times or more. CDR3 sequence reads: CASSPLDRQGYGYTF. The DNA of the CDR3 is TGTGCCAGCAGCCCTTTAGACAGACAAGGCTATGGCTACACCTTC. The V and J genes are TRBV28 and TRBJ1-2; D may be TRBD1 (5 bases). Trimming pared 6 bases from V and 4 bases from J, leaving 18 bases between. Germline values: CDR1 MDHEN, CDR2 SYDVKM. The CDR3 has 15 amino acids.

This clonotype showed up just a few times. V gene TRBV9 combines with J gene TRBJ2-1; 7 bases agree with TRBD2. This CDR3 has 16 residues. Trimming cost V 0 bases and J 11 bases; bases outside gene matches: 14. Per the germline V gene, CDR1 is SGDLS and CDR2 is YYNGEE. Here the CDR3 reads CASSVGDSGFIPKQFF. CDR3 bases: TGTGCCAGCAGCGTAGGGGATAGCGGGTTCATTCCCAAGCAGTTCTTC.

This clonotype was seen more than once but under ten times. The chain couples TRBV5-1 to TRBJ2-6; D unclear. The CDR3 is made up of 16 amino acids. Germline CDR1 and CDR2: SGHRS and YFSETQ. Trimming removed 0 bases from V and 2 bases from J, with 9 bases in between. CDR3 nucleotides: TGCGCCAGCAGCTTGGGGAATGGGGCTGGGGCCAACGTCCTGACTTTC. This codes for CASSLGNGAGANVLTF.

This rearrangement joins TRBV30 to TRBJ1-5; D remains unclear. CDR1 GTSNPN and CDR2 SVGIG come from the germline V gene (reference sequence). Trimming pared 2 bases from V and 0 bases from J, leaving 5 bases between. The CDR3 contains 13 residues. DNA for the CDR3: TGTGCCTGGAGTCTTGGTAGCAATCAGCCCCAGCATTTT. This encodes CAWSLGSNQPQHF.

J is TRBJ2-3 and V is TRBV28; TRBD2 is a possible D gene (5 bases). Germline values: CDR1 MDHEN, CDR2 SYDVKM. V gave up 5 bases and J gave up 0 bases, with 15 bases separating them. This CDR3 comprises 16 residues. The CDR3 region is CASSPRRPLSTDTQYF. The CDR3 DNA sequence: TGTGCCAGCAGTCCACGGAGGCCCCTAAGCACAGATACGCAGTATTTT.

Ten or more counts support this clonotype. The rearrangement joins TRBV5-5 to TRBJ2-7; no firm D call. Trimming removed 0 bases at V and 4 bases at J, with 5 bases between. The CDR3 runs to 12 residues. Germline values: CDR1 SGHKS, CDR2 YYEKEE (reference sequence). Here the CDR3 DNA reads TGTGCCAGCAGCTTGGCCCATTACGAGCAGTACTTC. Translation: CASSLAHYEQYF. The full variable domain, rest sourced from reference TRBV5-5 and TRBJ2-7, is DAGVTQSPTHLIKTRGQQVTLRCSPISGHKSVSWYQQVLGQGPQFIFQYYEKEERGRGNFPDRFSARQFPNYSSELNVNALLLGDSALYLCASSLAHYEQYFGPGTRLTVT.

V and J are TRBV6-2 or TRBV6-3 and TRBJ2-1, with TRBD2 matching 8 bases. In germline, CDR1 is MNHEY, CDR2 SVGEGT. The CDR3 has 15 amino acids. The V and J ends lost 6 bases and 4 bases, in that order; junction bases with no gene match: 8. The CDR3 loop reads CASRPSGGRYNEQFF. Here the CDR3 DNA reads TGTGCCAGCAGACCGAGCGGGGGCCGATACAATGAGCAGTTCTTC.

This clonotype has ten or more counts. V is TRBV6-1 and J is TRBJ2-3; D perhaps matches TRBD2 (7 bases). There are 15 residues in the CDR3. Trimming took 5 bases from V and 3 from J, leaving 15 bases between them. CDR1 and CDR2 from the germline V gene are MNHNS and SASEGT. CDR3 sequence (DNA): TGTGCCAGCAGTCGTACAGGGAGGGAAACAGATACGCAGTATTTT. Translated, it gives CASSRTGRETDTQYF.

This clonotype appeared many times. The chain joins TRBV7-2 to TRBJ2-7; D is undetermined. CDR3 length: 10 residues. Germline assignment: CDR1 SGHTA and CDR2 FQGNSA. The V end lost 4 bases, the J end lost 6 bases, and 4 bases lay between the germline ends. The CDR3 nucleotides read TGTGCCAGCAGCTCTCCCGAGCAGTACTTC. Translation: CASSSPEQYF.

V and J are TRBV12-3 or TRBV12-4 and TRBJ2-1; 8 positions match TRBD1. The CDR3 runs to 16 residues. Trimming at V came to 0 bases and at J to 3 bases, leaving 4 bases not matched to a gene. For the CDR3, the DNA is TGTGCCAGCAGTTTAGCACAGGGGGTCCTCTACAATGAGCAGTTCTTC. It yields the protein CASSLAQGVLYNEQFF.

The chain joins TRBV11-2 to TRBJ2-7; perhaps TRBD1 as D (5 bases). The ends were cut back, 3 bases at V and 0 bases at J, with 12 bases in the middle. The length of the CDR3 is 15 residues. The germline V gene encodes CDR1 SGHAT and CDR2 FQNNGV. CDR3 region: CASSFDSYSSYEQYF. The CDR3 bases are TGTGCCAGCAGCTTCGACAGTTATTCCTCCTACGAGCAGTACTTC.

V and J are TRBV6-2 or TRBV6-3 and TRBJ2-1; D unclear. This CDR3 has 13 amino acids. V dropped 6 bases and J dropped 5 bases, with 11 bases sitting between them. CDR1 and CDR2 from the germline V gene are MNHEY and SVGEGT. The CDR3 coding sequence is TGTGCCAGCAGATCCCATCAAGACAATGAGCAGTTCTTC. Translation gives CASRSHQDNEQFF.

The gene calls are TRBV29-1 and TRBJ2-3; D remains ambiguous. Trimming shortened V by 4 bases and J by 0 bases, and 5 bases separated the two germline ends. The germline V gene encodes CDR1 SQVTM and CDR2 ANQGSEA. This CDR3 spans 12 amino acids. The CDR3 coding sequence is TGCAGCGTTGTTGGCAGCACAGATACGCAGTATTTT. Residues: CSVVGSTDTQYF.

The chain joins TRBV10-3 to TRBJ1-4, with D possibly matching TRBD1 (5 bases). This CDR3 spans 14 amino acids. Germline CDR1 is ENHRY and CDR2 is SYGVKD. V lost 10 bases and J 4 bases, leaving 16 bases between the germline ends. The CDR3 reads CATKGGRDNEKLFF. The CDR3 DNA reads TGTGCCACCAAGGGTGGCAGGGATAATGAAAAACTGTTTTTT.

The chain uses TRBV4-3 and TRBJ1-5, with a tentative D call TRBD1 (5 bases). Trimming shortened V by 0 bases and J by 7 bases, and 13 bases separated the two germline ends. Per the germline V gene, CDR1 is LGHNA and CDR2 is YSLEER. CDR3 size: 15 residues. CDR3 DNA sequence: TGCGCCAGCAGCCAAGATAGAGGGACGGGGCAGCCCCAGCATTTT. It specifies CASSQDRGTGQPQHF.

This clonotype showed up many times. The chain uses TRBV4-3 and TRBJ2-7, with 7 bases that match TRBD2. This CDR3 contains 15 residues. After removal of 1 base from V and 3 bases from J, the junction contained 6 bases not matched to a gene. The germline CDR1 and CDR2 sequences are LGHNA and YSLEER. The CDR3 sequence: CASSQAPSGSYEQYF. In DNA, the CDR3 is TGCGCCAGCAGCCAAGCCCCTAGCGGCAGCTACGAGCAGTACTTC.

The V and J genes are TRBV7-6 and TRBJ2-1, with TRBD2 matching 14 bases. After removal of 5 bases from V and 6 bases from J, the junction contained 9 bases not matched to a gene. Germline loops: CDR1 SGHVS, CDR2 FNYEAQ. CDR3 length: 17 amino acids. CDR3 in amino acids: CASSKRTSGRPSNEQFF. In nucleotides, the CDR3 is TGTGCCAGCAGCAAAAGGACTAGCGGGAGGCCAAGCAATGAGCAGTTCTTC. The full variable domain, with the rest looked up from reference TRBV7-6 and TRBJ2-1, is GAGVSQSPRYKVTKRGQDVALRCDPISGHVSLYWYRQALGQGPEFLTYFNYEAQQDKSGLPNDRFSAERPEGSISTLTIQRTEQRDSAMYRCASSKRTSGRPSNEQFFGPGTRLTVL.

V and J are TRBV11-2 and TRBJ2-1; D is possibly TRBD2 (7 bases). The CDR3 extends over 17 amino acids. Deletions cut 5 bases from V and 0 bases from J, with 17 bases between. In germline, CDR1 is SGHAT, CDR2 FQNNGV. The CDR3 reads CASSPGGGRSSYNEQFF. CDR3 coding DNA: TGTGCCAGCAGCCCCGGGGGCGGGAGAAGCTCCTACAATGAGCAGTTCTTC.

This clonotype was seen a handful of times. For the CDR3, the DNA is TGCAGTGCTACCCAACAGACAGGTTCGAGAGGCTACACCTTC. Protein sequence: CSATQQTGSRGYTF. The V and J genes are TRBV20-1 and TRBJ1-2; perhaps TRBD1 as D (6 bases). CDR1 and CDR2 from the germline V gene are DFQATT and SNEGSKA (reference sequence). The length of the CDR3 is 14 residues. Trimming took 4 bases from V and 8 from J, leaving 20 bases between them.

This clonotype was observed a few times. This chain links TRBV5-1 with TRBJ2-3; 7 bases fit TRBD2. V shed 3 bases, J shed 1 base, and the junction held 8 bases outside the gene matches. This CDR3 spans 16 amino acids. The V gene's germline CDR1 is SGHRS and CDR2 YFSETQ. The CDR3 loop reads CASSSGRGGGTDTQYF. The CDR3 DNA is TGCGCCAGCAGCTCGGGGAGGGGAGGGGGCACAGATACGCAGTATTTT. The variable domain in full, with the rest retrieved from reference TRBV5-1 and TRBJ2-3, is KAGVTQTPRYLIKTRGQQVTLSCSPISGHRSVSWYQQTPGQGLQFLFEYFSETQRNKGNFPGRFSGRQFSNSRSEMNVSTLELGDSALYLCASSSGRGGGTDTQYFGPGTRLTVL.

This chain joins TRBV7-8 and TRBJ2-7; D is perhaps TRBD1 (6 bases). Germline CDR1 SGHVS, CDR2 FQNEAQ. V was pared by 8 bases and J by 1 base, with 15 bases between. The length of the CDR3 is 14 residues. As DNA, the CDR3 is TGTGCCAGCGGAAGGGGGAGTGGTTCCTACGAGCAGTACTTC. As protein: CASGRGSGSYEQYF.